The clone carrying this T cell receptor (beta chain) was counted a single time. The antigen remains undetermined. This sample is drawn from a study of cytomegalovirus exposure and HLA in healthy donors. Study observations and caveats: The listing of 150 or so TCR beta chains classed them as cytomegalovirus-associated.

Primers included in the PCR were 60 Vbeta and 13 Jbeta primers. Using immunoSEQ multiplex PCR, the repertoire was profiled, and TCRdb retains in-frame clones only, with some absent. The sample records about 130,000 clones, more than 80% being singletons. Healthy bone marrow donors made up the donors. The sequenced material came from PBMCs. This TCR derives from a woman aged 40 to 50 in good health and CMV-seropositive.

In DNA, the CDR3 is TGCAGCGTTGAGACGGGGTGGGACACTGAAGCTTTCTTT. Its protein product is CSVETGWDTEAFF. This chain links TRBV29-1 with TRBJ1-1; D is undetermined. The CDR3 spans 13 residues. V lost 3 bases and J lost 3, with 11 bases in between. Germline V gives CDR1 SQVTM, CDR2 ANQGSEA.